This TCR beta chain was obtained from a study of sequential checkpoint blockade in melanoma. As for the study in general: Arm A got nivolumab then ipilimumab; arm B the reverse, 1:1. Maintenance nivolumab came after either treatment sequence.

This CDR3 spans 15 amino acids. The treatment: randomized to nivolumab then ipilimumab (arm A) or the reverse (arm B). No patient had prior DNA-damaging chemotherapy. From thawed PBMCs, live CD3+CD8+ cells negative for CD19 and CD56 were sorted. Assay: immunoSEQ multiplex PCR; the TCRdb copy retains only in-frame clones and omits some. The data hold approximately 9,300 clones, with roughly 72% observed a single time. The chain employs TRBV21-1 and TRBJ1-5; whether TRBD1, the table's D call, matches the DNA was not checked. TRBV21-1 is given as a pseudogene. The sample was CD8+ T cells sorted from blood (inferred from file names), taken from a patient given nivolumab and ipilimumab in sequence. The origin of this receptor is a human donor with melanoma. This CDR3 is CASSRLWDRDQPQHF. DNA of the CDR3: TGTGCCAGCAGTCGATTATGGGACAGGGATCAGCCCCAGCATTTT.